These 11 T cell receptor beta chains came from one sample sequenced in a study of T cell responses to AZD1222 COVID-19 vaccine. Measured with immunoSEQ multiplex PCR; TCRdb has only the in-frame clones, and not every one. Of roughly 120,000 clones listed, about 85% are singletons. The starting material was peripheral blood, obtained on day 0 of AZD1222 vaccination. All receptors derive from an adult in good health.

The V gene is TRBV5-6, the J gene TRBJ1-2, with no clear D. CDR3 length: 13 residues. V was cut by 1 base and J by 4 bases, with 8 bases left in between. Germline V CDR1 and CDR2: SGHDT, YYEEEE. The DNA for the CDR3 is TGTGCCAGCAGCTTGCCAAGCTCCTATGGCTACACCTTC. It specifies CASSLPSSYGYTF. Combining the CDR3 with reference TRBV5-6 and TRBJ1-2 gives the whole variable domain DAGVTQSPTHLIKTRGQQVTLRCSPKSGHDTVSWYQQALGQGPQFIFQYYEEEERQRGNFPDRFSGHQFPNYSSELNVNALLLGDSALYLCASSLPSSYGYTFGSGTRLTVV.

V and J are TRBV7-9 and TRBJ1-6; 7 bases fit TRBD1. The germline CDR1 and CDR2 sequences are SEHNR and FQNEAQ (reference sequence). The CDR3 loop spans 15 amino acids. The J segment lost 5 bases and the V segment lost 5 bases, leaving 6 bases of the junction unmatched. The CDR3 region has the DNA TGTGCCAGCAGCACTGGACAGGCAAATAATTCACCCCTCCACTTT. It specifies CASSTGQANNSPLHF.

V and J are TRBV7-9 and TRBJ2-7; D might be TRBD1 or TRBD2, each matching 5 bases. The CDR3 contains 16 residues. The germline V and J ends were trimmed by 4 bases and 5 bases, with 21 bases remaining between them. Germline V gene sequence: CDR1 SEHNR, CDR2 FQNEAQ (reference sequence). In nucleotides, the CDR3 is TGTGCCAGCAGCTCTAGTAGGGACCTACAAGGACACGAGCAGTACTTC. Its protein is CASSSSRDLQGHEQYF.

The chain has TRBV2 and TRBJ2-7; D remains unclear. V was cut by 7 bases and J by 3 bases, with 16 bases left in between. This CDR3 comprises 14 residues. Germline V gene data show CDR1 as SNHLY and CDR2 as FYNNEI. The CDR3 DNA reads as TGTGCCAGCATGGTGGAGTATACGAGCTACGAGCAGTACTTC. Protein product: CASMVEYTSYEQYF.

To note about this clone: Other nucleotide sequences in the sample specify the same CDR3. The J gene is TRBJ1-1, the V gene TRBV6-1; D not resolved. Germline V gene lookup returns CDR1 MNHNS and CDR2 SASEGT. CDR3 length equals 11 residues. The V and J ends lost 2 bases and 2 bases respectively, with 0 bases between them. This chain's CDR3 is CASSENTEAFF. DNA for the CDR3: TGTGCCAGCAGTGAAAACACTGAAGCTTTCTTT.

The chain employs TRBV5-5 and TRBJ2-5; 11 bases align to TRBD1. Germline values: CDR1 SGHKS, CDR2 YYEKEE (reference sequence). The CDR3 has 16 amino acids. V dropped 3 bases and J dropped 4; count of bases not matched to a gene: 8. As DNA, the CDR3 is TGTGCCAGCAGCTGGGGAACCGGGACAGGGGGAGAGACCCAGTACTTC. Translation: CASSWGTGTGGETQYF.

The chain carries TRBV21-1 and TRBJ2-7. TRBV21-1 is an annotated pseudogene. CDR3 length equals 15 residues. The CDR3 loop is CASSKRKGPTDEQYF. The CDR3, as DNA: TGTGCCAGCAGCAAAAGGAAGGGCCCTACCGACGAGCAGTACTTC.

V gene TRBV6-5 combines with J gene TRBJ1-2; 7 bases are a match to TRBD1. The CDR3 loop spans 15 amino acids. Trimming at V came to 6 bases and at J to 4 bases, leaving 11 bases not matched to a gene. Germline CDR1 MNHEY, CDR2 SVGAGI. The CDR3 spells CASSLTGDVSYGYTF. CDR3 in DNA: TGTGCCAGCAGCCTCACAGGGGACGTTTCCTATGGCTACACCTTC.

This clone was found once. The DNA of the CDR3 is TGTGCTAGTGGCCCCCAGGGACTAAAAGAGACCCAGTACTTC. Amino acid sequence: CASGPQGLKETQYF. J is TRBJ2-5 and V is TRBV12-5, with 7 positions matching TRBD2. Germline-derived CDR1 and CDR2 are LGHNT and FRNRAP. V shed 6 bases, J shed 3 bases, and the junction held 7 bases outside the gene matches. This CDR3 is 14 amino acids long.

This chain links TRBV7-3 with TRBJ2-2; D not resolved. The CDR3 loop spans 12 amino acids. V was clipped by 4 bases and J by 5 bases, with 5 bases between them. In germline, CDR1 is SGHTA, CDR2 FQGTGA. CDR3 nucleotides: TGTGCCAGCAGCTCCCAAACCGGGGAGCTGTTTTTT. Translating it yields CASSSQTGELFF.

The chain employs TRBV2 and TRBJ2-2; a possible D gene is TRBD1 (6 bases). The CDR3 spans 14 residues. In germline, CDR1 is SNHLY, CDR2 FYNNEI. The germline V and J ends were trimmed by 6 bases and 4 bases, with 12 bases remaining between them. The CDR3 nucleotides are TGTGCCAGCAGGGCAGGGGACCTCACCGGGGAGCTGTTTTTT. As protein: CASRAGDLTGELFF. Supplemented by reference TRBV2 and TRBJ2-2, the full variable domain reads EPEVTQTPSHQVTQMGQEVILRCVPISNHLYFYWYRQILGQKVEFLVSFYNNEISEKSEIFDDQFSVERPDGSNFTLKIRSTKLEDSAMYFCASRAGDLTGELFFGEGSRLTVL.